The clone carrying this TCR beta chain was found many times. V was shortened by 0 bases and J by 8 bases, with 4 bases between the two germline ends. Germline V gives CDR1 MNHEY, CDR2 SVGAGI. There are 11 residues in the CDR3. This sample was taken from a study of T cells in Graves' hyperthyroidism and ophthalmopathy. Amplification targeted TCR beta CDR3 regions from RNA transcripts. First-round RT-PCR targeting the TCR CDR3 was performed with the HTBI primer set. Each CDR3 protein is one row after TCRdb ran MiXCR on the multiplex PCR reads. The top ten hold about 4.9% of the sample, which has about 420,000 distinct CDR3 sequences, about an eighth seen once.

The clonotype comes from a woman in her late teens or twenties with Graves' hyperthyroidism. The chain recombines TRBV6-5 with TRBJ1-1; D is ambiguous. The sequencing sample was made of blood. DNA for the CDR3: TGTGCCAGCAGTTACTCGAACGAAGCTTTCTTT. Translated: CASSYSNEAFF.